Shown below are 18 T cell receptor beta chains from a single sample sequenced in a study of vaccination effects on CD4 cells after COVID-19. Their antigen targets remain unknown. Cells that had been cultured for 9 to 10 days were the source of isolated CD4+ T cells. Participants each got two BNT162b2 or mRNA-1273 vaccine doses. Sequencing was performed with immunoSEQ multiplex PCR; in TCRdb, only in-frame clones are kept and a portion is missing. The sample lists about 47,000 clones, roughly two thirds occurring once. Sequencing used CD4+ T cells from PBMCs cultured without peptide, obtained after COVID-19 vaccination. Source of these receptors: a human donor who received a COVID-19 vaccine.

The chain's CDR3 is CASSKGLAAFLGDEQYF. CDR3 DNA sequence: TGTGCCAGCTCCAAGGGCCTAGCGGCCTTTCTCGGGGACGAGCAGTACTTC. This sequence joins TRBV7-8 and TRBJ2-7; the match to TRBD2 covers 7 bases. The CDR3 loop spans 17 amino acids. The germline CDR1 and CDR2 sequences are SGHVS and FQNEAQ. V shed 8 bases and J 5 bases; nucleotides not matched to a gene: 21.

By sample share, this clone is large. V usage is TRBV15 and J usage is TRBJ2-7; possibly TRBD1 or TRBD2 for D (5 bases each). Trimming left V 0 bases short and J 4 bases short, with 10 bases between. This CDR3 has 14 amino acids. Per germline, CDR1 LNHNV and CDR2 YYDKDF (reference sequence). The CDR3 DNA sequence: TGTGCCACCAGCAGAGATAGGGACCTATACGAGCAGTACTTC. Translating it yields CATSRDRDLYEQYF.

CDR3 sequence (DNA): TGTGCCAGCAGACCTTCCAGGGGCAACCGCGGGGGAAAACTGTTTTTT. Its translation is CASRPSRGNRGGKLFF. This chain connects TRBV3-1 (or the pseudogene TRBV3-2) to TRBJ1-4; weak D call: TRBD1 (6 bases). This CDR3 region has 16 residues. Trimming pared 6 bases from V and 10 bases from J, leaving 24 bases between. Germline CDR1 reads LGHDT; CDR2 reads YNNKEL (reference sequence).

The chain has TRBV10-3 and TRBJ1-4; D uncertain. Deletions cut 5 bases from V and 1 base from J, with 11 bases between. CDR1 is ENHRY and CDR2 is SYGVKD in the germline V gene. The CDR3 is 15 residues long. Here the CDR3 reads CAISQNQETNEKLFF. The CDR3 DNA sequence: TGTGCCATCAGTCAGAACCAGGAAACTAATGAAAAACTGTTTTTT.

This rearrangement joins TRBV5-1 to TRBJ2-7; D perhaps matches TRBD1 (6 bases). Germline CDR1 is SGHRS and CDR2 is YFSETQ. V was cut by 4 bases and J by 3 bases, with 17 bases left in between. The CDR3 has 15 amino acids. CDR3 DNA: TGCGCCAGCAGCCCATTGGGGGCCGCAGGCTACGAGCAGTACTTC. Translation gives CASSPLGAAGYEQYF.

J is TRBJ2-7 and V is TRBV30, with 12 bases aligning to TRBD2. There are 13 residues in the CDR3. V dropped 2 bases and J dropped 9; count of bases not matched to a gene: 5. Germline-derived CDR1 and CDR2 are GTSNPN and SVGIG (reference sequence). The CDR3 loop reads CAWSLAGGNWQYF. DNA of the CDR3: TGTGCCTGGAGTCTAGCGGGGGGGAACTGGCAGTACTTC.

The chain uses TRBV11-2 and TRBJ1-2; 7 bases are a match to TRBD1. The V gene end was trimmed by 5 bases and the J gene end by 7 bases; junction bases not matched to a gene: 16. The CDR3 contains 16 residues. Germline V gene data show CDR1 as SGHAT and CDR2 as FQNNGV. CDR3 bases: TGTGCCAGCAGCCAAGGTCCGGGACAGCCCGGGGGTGGCTACACCTTC. Its protein product is CASSQGPGQPGGGYTF.

A few counts support this clone. The rearrangement links TRBV18 to TRBJ1-5; D remains ambiguous. The V end lost 1 base, the J end lost 0 bases, and 4 bases lay between the germline ends. Germline values: CDR1 KGHSH, CDR2 LQKENI. The CDR3 totals 14 residues. CDR3 in DNA: TGTGCCAGCTCACCACAGGGTAGCAATCAGCCCCAGCATTTT. Translated, it gives CASSPQGSNQPQHF.

This clone came up once. The rearrangement links TRBV7-2 to TRBJ2-3; 9 nucleotides line up with TRBD2. V trimming: 5 bases; J trimming: 3 bases; junction bases outside the gene matches: 9. The length of the CDR3 is 16 residues. Germline CDR1 reads SGHTA; CDR2 reads FQGNSA. This CDR3 is CASSAGGGAGTDTQYF. The CDR3 bases are TGTGCCAGCAGCGCAGGCGGGGGGGCCGGGACAGATACGCAGTATTTT.

J is TRBJ1-1 and V is TRBV2; D ambiguous. V was trimmed by 0 bases and J by 5 bases, leaving 7 bases between them. Germline-derived CDR1 and CDR2 are SNHLY and FYNNEI. CDR3 length: 13 residues. CDR3 DNA sequence: TGTGCCAGCAGTGAAGCCGGTGCTACTGAAGCTTTCTTT. Translated, it gives CASSEAGATEAFF.

The genes are TRBV29-1 and TRBJ1-5; D gene uncertain. Germline V CDR1 and CDR2: SQVTM, ANQGSEA. The germline V and J ends were trimmed by 4 bases and 6 bases, with 13 bases remaining between them. The CDR3 is 13 residues long. CDR3 sequence: CSVVGTEGQPQHF. The CDR3 DNA reads as TGCAGCGTTGTTGGCACAGAAGGTCAGCCCCAGCATTTT. The complete variable domain, with remaining parts taken from reference TRBV29-1 and TRBJ1-5, reads SAVISQKPSRDICQRGTSLTIQCQVDSQVTMMFWYRQQPGQSLTLIATANQGSEATYESGFVIDKFPISRPNLTFSTLTVSNMSPEDSSIYLCSVVGTEGQPQHFGDGTRLSIL.

V and J are TRBV5-1 and TRBJ2-3; D might be TRBD1 (5 bases). The CDR3 extends over 14 amino acids. The V end was cut by 0 bases, the J end by 1 base, with 6 bases between. Germline CDR1 reads SGHRS; CDR2 reads YFSETQ. CDR3 DNA: TGCGCCAGCAGCTTGGGACAGCGCACAGATACGCAGTATTTT. It yields the protein CASSLGQRTDTQYF.

This chain joins TRBV30 and TRBJ1-5; tentative D call: TRBD1 (6 bases). The germline V and J ends were trimmed by 3 bases and 4 bases, with 10 bases remaining between them. Germline values: CDR1 GTSNPN, CDR2 SVGIG (reference sequence). This CDR3 comprises 13 residues. In nucleotides, the CDR3 is TGTGCCTGGAGCGCAGGGGAAAATCAGCCCCAGCATTTT. It codes for CAWSAGENQPQHF.

This chain uses TRBV14 with TRBJ2-5; perhaps TRBD2 as D (6 bases). The V gene's germline CDR1 is SGHDN and CDR2 FVKESK. The V end was cut by 4 bases, the J end by 2 bases, with 14 bases between. The CDR3 contains 15 residues. The CDR3 nucleotides read TGTGCCAGCAGCCCTCTGGACTACCTTCAAGAGACCCAGTACTTC. Its translation: CASSPLDYLQETQYF.

The chain is built from TRBV10-2 and TRBJ2-3; tentatively, D is TRBD2 (5 bases). Germline V lookup: CDR1 WSHSY, CDR2 SAAADI. With 0 bases removed from V and 2 bases from J, the gap between germline ends came to 9 bases. The CDR3 consists of 15 residues. The CDR3 loop reads CASSESPGTTDTQYF. CDR3 DNA: TGCGCCAGCAGTGAGTCCCCGGGAACCACAGATACGCAGTATTTT.

The chain carries TRBV15 and TRBJ2-2; D is unclear. In germline, CDR1 is LNHNV, CDR2 YYDKDF (reference sequence). The CDR3 loop spans 15 amino acids. V lost 0 bases and J lost 1, with 6 bases in between. CDR3 bases: TGTGCCACCAGCAGAGATACAGAGAACACCGGGGAGCTGTTTTTT. Protein: CATSRDTENTGELFF.

This clone is a singleton in its sample. The V call is TRBV9, the J call TRBJ2-3; 7 nucleotides match TRBD1. The CDR3 is made up of 16 amino acids. Germline lookup yields CDR1 SGDLS and CDR2 YYNGEE. The V gene end was trimmed by 0 bases and the J gene end by 3 bases; junction bases not matched to a gene: 7. The CDR3: CASSVGRTGGTDTQYF. The CDR3 bases are TGTGCCAGCAGCGTAGGGAGGACAGGTGGGACAGATACGCAGTATTTT.

This CDR3 reads CASSPRTNLGQGNGYTF. CDR3 nucleotides: TGTGCCAGCTCACCACGGACCAATCTGGGACAGGGAAATGGCTACACCTTC. V gene TRBV18 combines with J gene TRBJ1-2; 9 nucleotides match TRBD1. The CDR3 consists of 17 residues. Germline CDR1 is KGHSH and CDR2 is LQKENI. After removal of 1 base from V and 6 bases from J, the junction contained 12 bases not matched to a gene.